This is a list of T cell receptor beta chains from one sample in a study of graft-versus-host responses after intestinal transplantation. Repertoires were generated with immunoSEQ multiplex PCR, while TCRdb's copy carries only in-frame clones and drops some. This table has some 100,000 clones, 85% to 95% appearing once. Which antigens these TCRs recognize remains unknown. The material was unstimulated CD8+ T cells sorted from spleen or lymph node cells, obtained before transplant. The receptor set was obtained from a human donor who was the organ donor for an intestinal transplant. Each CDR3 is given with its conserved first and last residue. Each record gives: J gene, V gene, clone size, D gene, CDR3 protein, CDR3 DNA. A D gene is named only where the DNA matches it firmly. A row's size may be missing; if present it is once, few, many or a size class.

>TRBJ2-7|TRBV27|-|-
CASSPLDRTYEQYF
TGTGCCAGCAGCCCCCTTGACAGAACCTACGAGCAGTACTTC
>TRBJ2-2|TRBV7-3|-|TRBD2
CASSLMGLAGVPGELFF
TGTGCCAGCAGCTTAATGGGGCTAGCGGGAGTACCCGGGGAGCTGTTTTTT
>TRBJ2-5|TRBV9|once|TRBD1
CASSGQGIQETQYF
TGTGCCAGCAGCGGACAGGGAATCCAAGAGACCCAGTACTTC
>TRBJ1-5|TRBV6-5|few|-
CASSIGQNSNQPQHF
TGTGCCAGCAGTATCGGACAGAATAGCAATCAGCCCCAGCATTTT
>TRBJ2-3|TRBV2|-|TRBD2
CASLAGGVPDTQYF
TGTGCCAGCTTGGCGGGAGGAGTCCCAGATACGCAGTATTTT
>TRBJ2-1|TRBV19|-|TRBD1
CASSRDRGRQNEQFF
TGTGCCAGTAGCAGGGACAGGGGCCGTCAAAATGAGCAGTTCTTC
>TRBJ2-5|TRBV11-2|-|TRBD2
CASNPVAGEETQYF
TGTGCCAGCAACCCCGTAGCGGGAGAAGAGACCCAGTACTTC
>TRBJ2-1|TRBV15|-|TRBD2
CATSRARTSGRGGEQFF
TGTGCCACCAGCAGAGCCAGGACTAGCGGGAGGGGGGGTGAGCAGTTCTTC
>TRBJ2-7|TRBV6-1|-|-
CASSERGGLYEQYF
TGTGCCAGCAGTGAGAGGGGGGGTTTATACGAGCAGTACTTC
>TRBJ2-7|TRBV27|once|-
CASSFSPSHEQYF
TGTGCCAGCAGTTTTTCCCCCTCCCACGAGCAGTACTTC
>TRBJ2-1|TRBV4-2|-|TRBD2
CASTHRVGGGADNEQFF
TGTGCCAGCACCCACCGCGTGGGCGGGGGGGCAGATAATGAGCAGTTCTTC
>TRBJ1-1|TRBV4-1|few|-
CASSHPGGQEAFF
TGCGCCAGCAGCCATCCCGGGGGGCAAGAAGCTTTCTTT
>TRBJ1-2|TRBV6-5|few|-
CASTPDGGLGYTF
TGTGCCAGCACCCCCGACGGGGGGCTTGGCTACACCTTC
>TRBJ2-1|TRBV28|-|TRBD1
CASSFLAIQGAFRNEQFF
TGTGCCAGCAGTTTCCTCGCGATACAGGGGGCGTTTAGGAATGAGCAGTTCTTC
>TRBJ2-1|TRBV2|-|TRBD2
CASSIEREEYNNEQFF
TGTGCCAGCAGTATTGAGCGGGAGGAGTATAACAATGAGCAGTTCTTC
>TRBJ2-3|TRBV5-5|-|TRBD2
CASTLLGLSGSTDTQYF
TGTGCCAGCACCCTACTGGGACTAAGCGGGAGTACAGATACGCAGTATTTT
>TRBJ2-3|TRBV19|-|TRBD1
CASSIGQGGGTDTQYF
TGTGCCAGTAGTATTGGACAGGGAGGAGGCACAGATACGCAGTATTTT
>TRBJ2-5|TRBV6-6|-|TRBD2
CASRQTSGAQETQYF
TGTGCCAGCAGGCAGACTAGCGGGGCTCAAGAGACCCAGTACTTC
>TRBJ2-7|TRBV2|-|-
CASSEGSLAEGFEQYF
TGTGCCAGCAGTGAAGGCTCCTTAGCGGAAGGCTTCGAGCAGTACTTC
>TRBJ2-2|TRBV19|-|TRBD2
CASSWGLGVFTGELFF
TGTGCCAGTAGTTGGGGACTAGGGGTTTTCACCGGGGAGCTGTTTTTT
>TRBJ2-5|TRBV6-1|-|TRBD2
CASSTSGGIETQYF
TGTGCCAGCAGTACTAGCGGGGGGATTGAGACCCAGTACTTC
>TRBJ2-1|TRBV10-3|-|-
CAIRSDSSYNEQFF
TGTGCCATCAGGTCCGACTCCTCCTACAATGAGCAGTTCTTC
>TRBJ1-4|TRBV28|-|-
CASSPPLETNEKLFF
TGTGCCAGCAGCCCCCCGTTAGAGACTAATGAAAAACTGTTTTTT
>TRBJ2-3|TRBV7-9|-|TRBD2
CASSYRLAGATDTQYF
TGTGCCAGCAGTTATAGACTAGCGGGAGCCACAGATACGCAGTATTTT
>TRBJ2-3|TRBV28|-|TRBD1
CASSPHSGGTGLTDTQYF
TGTGCCAGCAGTCCTCACAGTGGGGGGACAGGTCTCACAGATACGCAGTATTTT
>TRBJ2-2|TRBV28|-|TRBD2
CASSLSRGGTGELFF
TGTGCCAGCAGTTTATCAAGGGGAGGGACCGGGGAGCTGTTTTTT
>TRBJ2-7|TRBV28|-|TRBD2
CASTGLAPAYEQYF
TGTGCCAGCACCGGACTAGCGCCCGCCTACGAGCAGTACTTC
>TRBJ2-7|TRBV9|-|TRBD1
CASSPEDRSQQYF
TGTGCCAGCAGCCCCGAGGACAGGTCCCAGCAGTACTTC